Listed here are 10 T cell receptor beta chains from one sample, sequenced in a study of blood T cell repertoires in COVID-19. Profiled with immunoSEQ multiplex PCR; TCRdb holds only in-frame clones, not every one. The sample contains about 210,000 clones, around 88% of which appear only once. The sample comprised PBMCs or T cells enriched from blood (not recorded which). Receptors originate from a woman between 40 and 55 years old with acute COVID-19.

The chain joins TRBV7-2 to TRBJ2-2; 7 bases are shared with TRBD1. The CDR3 runs 15 residues. The V gene's germline CDR1 is SGHTA and CDR2 FQGNSA. V lost 5 bases, J lost 4 bases, and 7 bases stayed unmatched. This CDR3 reads CASSQTGQSTGELFF. The CDR3 bases are TGTGCCAGCAGCCAAACGGGACAGAGCACCGGGGAGCTGTTTTTT.

The chain links TRBV27 to TRBJ2-3, with 8 bases lining up with TRBD1. The junction had 6 bases not matched to a gene; V was cut back by 2 bases and J by 5 bases. CDR1 MNHEY and CDR2 SMNVEV come from the germline V gene (reference sequence). This CDR3 has 15 residues. This CDR3 reads CASSLQTGGGDTQYF. In nucleotides, the CDR3 is TGTGCCAGCAGTTTACAAACAGGGGGAGGAGATACGCAGTATTTT.

J is TRBJ1-2 and V is TRBV3-1 (or the pseudogene TRBV3-2); TRBD1 agrees at 7 bases. The germline CDR1 and CDR2 sequences are LGHDT and YNNKEL (reference sequence). This CDR3 is built from 15 residues. The V segment lost 4 bases and the J segment 3 bases; nucleotides outside the gene matches: 8. CDR3 loop: CASSLSQGGHYGYTF. In DNA, the CDR3 is TGTGCCAGCAGCCTCAGCCAGGGGGGTCACTATGGCTACACCTTC.

This clone was counted only a few times. The chain recombines TRBV10-1 with TRBJ2-2, with a possible D match to TRBD1 (6 bases). V lost 6 bases, J lost 7 bases, and 18 bases lay in between. Germline V CDR1 and CDR2: WNHNN, SYGVQD (reference sequence). The CDR3 sequence is 15 residues long. The CDR3 loop reads CASSAGAAQGGELFF. In nucleotides, the CDR3 is TGCGCCAGCAGCGCCGGGGCCGCACAGGGCGGGGAGCTGTTTTTT.

This rearrangement joins TRBV3-1 (or the pseudogene TRBV3-2) to TRBJ1-5; D possibly corresponds to TRBD1 (6 bases). V lost 0 bases and J 5 bases, leaving 11 bases between the germline ends. This CDR3 has 15 residues. CDR1 is LGHDT and CDR2 is YNNKEL in the germline V gene (reference sequence). The CDR3 region is CASSQDPGGHQPQHF. In DNA, the CDR3 is TGTGCCAGCAGCCAAGACCCGGGGGGGCATCAGCCCCAGCATTTT.

This clone was seen a few times. The chain employs TRBV18 and TRBJ2-7, with 7 bases that match TRBD2. The V gene's germline CDR1 is KGHSH and CDR2 LQKENI. This CDR3 is built from 14 residues. The V segment lost 3 bases and the J segment 1 base; nucleotides outside the gene matches: 3. The CDR3 is CASSPGGGSYEQYV. The CDR3 DNA follows: TGTGCCAGCTCACCCGGGGGAGGGTCCTACGAGCAGTACGTC.

The rearrangement joins TRBV7-2 to TRBJ1-1, with D unresolved. V gave up 1 base and J gave up 3 bases, with 9 bases separating them. Germline V gene sequence: CDR1 SGHTA, CDR2 FQGNSA. The CDR3 covers 14 residues. CDR3 residues: CASSLVGRDTEAFF. CDR3 coding DNA: TGTGCCAGCAGCTTAGTGGGCCGAGACACTGAAGCTTTCTTT.

The gene calls are TRBV4-2 and TRBJ2-3, with D tentatively TRBD2 (7 bases). This CDR3 has 16 residues. Trimming shortened V by 0 bases and J by 1 base, and 11 bases separated the two germline ends. Germline CDR1 and CDR2: LGHNA and YNFKEQ. The CDR3 DNA reads TGTGCCAGCAGCCAAGATCGGGGGGCCGGCACAGATACGCAGTATTTT. It translates to CASSQDRGAGTDTQYF.

The chain couples TRBV6-2 or TRBV6-3 to TRBJ1-5, with 8 nucleotides matching TRBD1. V was clipped by 0 bases and J by 6 bases; unmatched bases: 7. Germline CDR1 reads MNHEY; CDR2 reads SVGEGT. CDR3 length equals 16 residues. In DNA, the CDR3 is TGTGCCAGCAGTTACTCGGGCCAGGGGGCAAGTCAGCCCCAGCATTTT. Residues: CASSYSGQGASQPQHF.

The V call is TRBV9, the J call TRBJ2-1; the match to TRBD2 covers 9 bases. CDR1 is SGDLS and CDR2 is YYNGEE in the germline V gene. J gave up 5 bases and V 3 bases, and 0 bases lay outside the gene matches. The CDR3 runs to 13 residues. CDR3 nucleotides: TGTGCCAGCAGCGGACTAGCGGACAATGAGCAGTTCTTC. It codes for CASSGLADNEQFF.